One and the same sample provided the 11 T cell receptor beta chains below, sequenced in a study of early T cells in non-severe SARS-CoV-2 infection. TCRdb re-analysed the 5' RACE reads in MiXCR, keeping a single row per CDR3 protein. This repertoire shows roughly 66,000 distinct CDR3 sequences, 8% to 9.5% found once; its top ten account for approximately 3%. Sequences were obtained from whole blood. Source of these receptors: an adult who was a healthcare worker with PCR-confirmed SARS-CoV-2 infection or an uninfected control (not recorded which).

This clonotype was detected a few times. The chain is built from TRBV28 and TRBJ2-1, with 8 nucleotides matching TRBD2. The ends lost 5 bases at V and 6 bases at J; junction bases unmatched: 18. CDR1 MDHEN and CDR2 SYDVKM come from the germline V gene. The CDR3 sequence is 18 residues long. The CDR3 spells CASSPSWAGGRLSNEQFF. DNA for the CDR3: TGTGCCAGCAGTCCTTCTTGGGCGGGAGGCCGCCTTTCCAATGAGCAGTTCTTC.

In this sample, this clonotype turned up many times. The chain employs TRBV25-1 and TRBJ2-7; no firm D call. The CDR3 consists of 12 residues. V lost 0 bases, J lost 9 bases, and 9 bases lay in between. Germline V gives CDR1 MGHDK, CDR2 SYGVNS. In nucleotides, the CDR3 is TGTGCCAGCAGTGAATATAGTCTAAGGCAGTACTTC. Translation gives CASSEYSLRQYF.

In the case of this clonotype: Its ends do not fully match the called genes, so a read error is possible. The chain links TRBV14 to TRBJ2-7; no clear D. The CDR3 contains 12 residues. The germline V gene encodes CDR1 SGHDN and CDR2 FVKESK. The CDR3 region is CASSQDRAKFHF. Here the CDR3 DNA reads TGTGCCAGCAGCCAAGATCGGGCTAAGTTTCATTTC.

Only a few counts were recorded for this clonotype. The rearrangement uses TRBV20-1 and TRBJ2-3; 10 bases are a match to TRBD1. The junction had 5 bases not matched to a gene; V was cut back by 6 bases and J by 2 bases. The germline V gene has CDR1 DFQATT and CDR2 SNEGSKA (reference sequence). This CDR3 region has 14 residues. The CDR3 loop is CSARQGATTDTQYF. The CDR3 region has the DNA TGCAGTGCCCGACAGGGGGCTACCACAGATACGCAGTATTTT.

This clonotype has a count of ten or more. V usage is TRBV7-6 and J usage is TRBJ2-1; 7 nucleotides match TRBD2. With V trimmed by 5 bases and J by 8 bases, 3 bases remained unmatched. The CDR3 spans 12 residues. CDR1 and CDR2 (germline): SGHVS, FNYEAQ. CDR3 in amino acids: CASSRLAYEQFF. The CDR3 DNA sequence: TGTGCCAGCAGCCGACTAGCTTATGAGCAGTTCTTC.

Comment on this clonotype: Possible read error: a much larger clone is one base away. The V gene is TRBV12-3 or TRBV12-4, the J gene TRBJ2-1; TRBD2 might be the D (6 bases). The CDR3 extends over 15 amino acids. This CDR3 is CTSSLSRLVWNEQFF. CDR3 sequence (DNA): TGTACCAGCAGTTTATCCCGACTAGTCTGGAATGAGCAGTTCTTC.

In its sample, this clonotype was seen many times. The chain uses TRBV9 and TRBJ2-1, with 8 nucleotides matching TRBD1. After removal of 1 base from V and 3 bases from J, the junction contained 3 bases not matched to a gene. This CDR3 contains 15 residues. CDR1 is SGDLS and CDR2 is YYNGEE in the germline V gene. The CDR3 sequence is CASSVSGQDYNEQFF. The CDR3 nucleotides are TGTGCCAGCAGCGTATCGGGACAGGACTACAATGAGCAGTTCTTC.

Sample share makes this clonotype medium-sized (0.01 to 0.1%). This chain joins TRBV7-6 and TRBJ1-5; D is possibly TRBD1 (5 bases). Germline CDR1 and CDR2: SGHVS and FNYEAQ. V lost 5 bases to trimming and J lost 1 base, with 9 bases between them. This CDR3 has 14 residues. The CDR3 sequence is CASSLRQSNQPQHF. CDR3 bases: TGTGCCAGCAGCCTAAGACAGAGCAATCAGCCCCAGCATTTT.

This sequence joins TRBV7-3 and TRBJ2-6; D is unresolved. Germline CDR1 and CDR2: SGHTA and FQGTGA. V was cut by 5 bases and J by 3 bases, with 20 bases left in between. The CDR3 is 18 residues long. CDR3 loop: CASSRRRAASGGANVLTF. In DNA, the CDR3 is TGTGCCAGCAGCCGCCGCCGGGCAGCTTCTGGTGGGGCCAACGTCCTGACTTTC.

The gene calls are TRBV27 and TRBJ2-3; 8 bases match TRBD2. Trimming removed 2 bases from V and 6 bases from J; junction bases left unmatched: 10. Per the germline V gene, CDR1 is MNHEY and CDR2 is SMNVEV (reference sequence). This CDR3 has 16 residues. CDR3 sequence reads: CASSLRGGRPPDTQYF. The CDR3 coding sequence is TGTGCCAGCAGTTTAAGGGGCGGGAGGCCCCCCGATACGCAGTATTTT.

This clonotype was recorded a few times. The V gene is TRBV12-3 or TRBV12-4, the J gene TRBJ1-3; 9 positions agree with TRBD1. J gave up 6 bases and V 4 bases, and 4 bases lay outside the gene matches. There are 14 residues in the CDR3. CDR3 sequence: CASSSRTGENTIYF. Written as DNA, the CDR3 is TGTGCCAGCAGTTCCCGGACAGGGGAAAACACCATATATTTT.